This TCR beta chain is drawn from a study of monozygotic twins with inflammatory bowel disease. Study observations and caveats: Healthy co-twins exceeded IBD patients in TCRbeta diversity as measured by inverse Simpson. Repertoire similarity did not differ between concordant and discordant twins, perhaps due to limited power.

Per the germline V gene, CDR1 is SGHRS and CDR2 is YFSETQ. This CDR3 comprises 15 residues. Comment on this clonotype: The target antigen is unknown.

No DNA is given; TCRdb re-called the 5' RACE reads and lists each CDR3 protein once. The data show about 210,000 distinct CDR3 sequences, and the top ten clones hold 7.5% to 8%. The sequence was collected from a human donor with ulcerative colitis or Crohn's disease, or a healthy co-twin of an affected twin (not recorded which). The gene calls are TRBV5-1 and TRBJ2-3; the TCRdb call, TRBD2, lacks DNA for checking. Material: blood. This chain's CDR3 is CASSLARLVTDTQYF. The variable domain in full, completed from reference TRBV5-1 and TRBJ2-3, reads KAGVTQTPRYLIKTRGQQVTLSCSPISGHRSVSWYQQTPGQGLQFLFEYFSETQRNKGNFPGRFSGRQFSNSRSEMNVSTLELGDSALYLCASSLARLVTDTQYFGPGTRLTVL.